This is a list of T cell receptor beta chains from one sample in a study of blood T cells in healthy people across ages. TCRdb re-called the 5' RACE reads through MiXCR, storing one row per CDR3 protein. The table shows some 760,000 distinct CDR3 sequences, with roughly 25% occurring only once. This sample was also put to use in a study of T cells of mothers and their children.

Source material: blood. These receptors originate from a boy younger than 18 in good health. CDR3s include the opening cysteine and the closing phenylalanine or tryptophan.

j_call cdr3_length v_call cdr3_aa
. 15 TRBV20-1 CSARAASGRGETQYF
TRBJ2-7 13 TRBV14 CASSQAEDYEQYF
TRBJ1-2 12 TRBV7-9 CASSPGQYGYTF
TRBJ2-4 15 TRBV4-1 CASSQETLSGDIQYF
TRBJ2-7 15 TRBV7-2 CASSLGQGVTYEQYF
TRBJ2-3 12 TRBV29-1 CSPTNLGDTQYF
TRBJ2-1 15 TRBV7-2 CASSHAASSYNEQFF
TRBJ2-3 13 TRBV30 CACSGQATDTQYF
TRBJ2-2 12 TRBV20-1 CSATRGTGELFF
TRBJ2-5 12 TRBV20-1 CSAWTGGGTQYF
TRBJ2-7 12 TRBV28 CASSQRLAEQYF
TRBJ2-4 15 TRBV6-5 CASSYSGWAKNIQYF
TRBJ2-7 16 TRBV7-2 CASTPEWAYLPHEQYF
TRBJ1-2 12 TRBV6-5 CASKGINYGYTF